The clone carrying this TCR beta chain has more than one count but fewer than ten. Its antigen is not known. Via MiXCR, TCRdb re-called the multiplex PCR reads, giving one row per CDR3 protein. The table has 150,000 to 250,000 distinct CDR3 sequences, around 29% seen once. This sample is part of a study of breast tumors, draining lymph nodes, adjacent tissues. Overall study results and limits: Tumor T cell lymph node origin was a supported hypothesis, not proven. Findings are consistent with lymph node origin and intratumoral expansion of most tumor T cells. Tumors had less TCR diversity than lymph nodes, more than nontumor tissue.

The lymph nodes were axillary draining lymph nodes from breast cancer patients. Germline V CDR1 and CDR2: MNHEY, SMNVEV (reference sequence). This CDR3 is 14 amino acids long. Trimming pared 3 bases from V and 2 bases from J, leaving 11 bases between. The chain carries TRBV27 and TRBJ2-7, with D possibly matching TRBD2 (5 bases). The clonotype was recovered from a female donor with breast cancer. Some clones in this sample may be carry-over from other donors' samples. The specimen sequenced was axillary lymph node tissue. In DNA form, the CDR3 reads TGTGCCAGCAGTTTCGGTGGGAGCCCCTACGAGCAGTACTTC. Its translation is CASSFGGSPYEQYF.